A selection of T cell receptor beta chains follows, all from one sample in a study of human T cells and chemical hapten exposure. TCRdb independently ran MiXCR on the RACE reads; one entry per CDR3 protein. The sample consists of 330,000 or so distinct CDR3 sequences, just under 6.5% of them appearing once. Sequencing was performed on whole blood, taken in connection with sensitization to the hapten diphenylcyclopropenone (DPC). The origin of the receptors is a woman younger than 30 with alopecia areata. Some clones in this sample may be carry-over from other donors' samples. CDR3s include the opening cysteine and the closing phenylalanine or tryptophan. D genes are given only for firm matches. Part of the rows lack a size; the others show once, few, many or a class for expanded clones.

j_call clone_size d_call v_call cdr3_nt cdr3_aa
TRBJ2-7 few TRBD1 TRBV27 TGTGCCAGCAGCCCCACCCTTGTTGGGACAGGGCCCCACGAGCAGTACTTC CASSPTLVGTGPHEQYF
TRBJ1-4 many NA TRBV4-3 TGCGCCAGCAGCCAAGAAGGGGAACGGTATGAAAAACTGTTTTTT CASSQEGERYEKLFF
TRBJ1-5 many NA TRBV12-3/TRBV12-4 TGTGCCAGCAGTTTAGCACAGGGACAGCCCCAGCATTTT CASSLAQGQPQHF
TRBJ1-3 many NA TRBV5-5 TGTGCCAGCAGCTTGCCACACAGGGACTTCTCTGGAAACACCATATATTTT CASSLPHRDFSGNTIYF
TRBJ1-3 NA NA TRBV10-3 TGTGCCATCAGTGAGAGTCAGTCCTACTCTGGAAACACCATATATTTT CAISESQSYSGNTIYF
TRBJ2-3 many NA TRBV24-1 TGTGCCACCAGTGCCAGCACAGATACGCAGTATTTT CATSASTDTQYF
TRBJ2-7 few NA TRBV12-3/TRBV12-4 TGTGCCAGCACCGCCGGGACGGTAGACTACGAGCAGTACTTC CASTAGTVDYEQYF
TRBJ2-7 NA NA TRBV6-5 TGTGCCAGCGGGTCCCAAGCCCACGAGCAGTACTTC CASGSQAHEQYF
TRBJ2-2 many NA TRBV4-1 TGCGCCAGCAGCCTAGGGTTGGCCGGGGAGCTGTTTTTT CASSLGLAGELFF
TRBJ2-3 few TRBD1 TRBV6-4 TGTGCCAGCAGTGCGACAGGGGGCGGCACAGATACGCAGTATTTT CASSATGGGTDTQYF
TRBJ2-1 few NA TRBV4-3 TGCGCCAGCAGCCAAGACAGATCGGGCAATGAGCAGTTCTTC CASSQDRSGNEQFF
TRBJ1-1 NA NA TRBV18 TGTGCCAGCTCACCGTCACAGGCGGAGGCTTTCTTT CASSPSQAEAFF
TRBJ1-1 NA NA TRBV5-1 TGCGCCAGCAGCTCACAGGTCTTGAACACTGAAGCTTTCTTT CASSSQVLNTEAFF
TRBJ2-3 many TRBD1 TRBV6-5 TGTGCCAGCAGCCGACAGGGTGGCACAGATACGCAGTATTTT CASSRQGGTDTQYF
TRBJ1-5 NA NA TRBV6-2/TRBV6-3 TGTGCCAGCAGTTACTCGTTCCCGTTTCAGCCCCAGCATTTT CASSYSFPFQPQHF
TRBJ1-5 many NA TRBV7-9 TGTGCCAGCAGCTTGGGACGGCAAGGCAATCAGCCCCAGCATTTT CASSLGRQGNQPQHF
TRBJ2-7 NA NA TRBV5-6 TGTGCCAGCAGCGCTGACGCACCCCGGGACAGCCGCGGGGGAGAGCAGTACTTC CASSADAPRDSRGGEQYF
TRBJ1-5 few NA TRBV2 TGTGCCAGCAGCCGAGAGGGGAGATCGAGTCAGCCCCAGCATTTT CASSREGRSSQPQHF
TRBJ2-7 many NA TRBV6-2/TRBV6-3 TGTGCCAGCAGTCCCTTCGAGGGGTCCTACGAGCAGTACTTC CASSPFEGSYEQYF
TRBJ2-1 few TRBD1 TRBV4-3 TGCGCCAGCAGCCAAGATATGGACAGGGGTCCTCCCAATGAGCAGTTCTTC CASSQDMDRGPPNEQFF
TRBJ1-2 NA NA TRBV14 TGTGCCAGCAGCCCTTCCGGGCCCATCTATGGCTACACCTTC CASSPSGPIYGYTF
TRBJ2-7 many TRBD1 TRBV14 TGTGCCAGCAGCCCACGACAGGGTTTCTCCTACGAGCAGTACTTC CASSPRQGFSYEQYF
TRBJ1-1 NA TRBD1 TRBV20-1 TGCAGTGCGGGGGACAGGACTTACACTGAAGCTTTCTTT CSAGDRTYTEAFF
TRBJ2-3 NA NA TRBV29-1 TGCAGCGTTGTCAGAGGATTCACAGATACGCAGTATTTT CSVVRGFTDTQYF
TRBJ2-4 few NA TRBV7-9 TGTGCCAGCAGCTTAGGTTCTGGGGGCGCCAAAAACATTCAGTACTTC CASSLGSGGAKNIQYF
TRBJ2-3 many NA TRBV20-1 TGCAGCCCGATCGACAGCTCTAGCACAGATACGCAGTATTTT CSPIDSSSTDTQYF
TRBJ1-4 NA NA TRBV11-2 TGTGCCAGCAGCTATGATGCAGGGGTTGGTGAAAAACTGTTTTTT CASSYDAGVGEKLFF
TRBJ1-1 NA NA TRBV28 TGTGCCAGCAGTACCGTCGTTTCCCTGAACACTGAAGCTTTCTTT CASSTVVSLNTEAFF
TRBJ2-1 many TRBD2 TRBV7-9 TGTGCCAGCAGCGCGATAACTAGTAGTGGCGGGGGAGCCAATGAGCAGTTCTTC CASSAITSSGGGANEQFF
TRBJ2-3 few TRBD2 TRBV2 TGTGCCAGCAGGGCACCGCTAGCGGGGGGCCCCACAGATACGCAGTATTTT CASRAPLAGGPTDTQYF
TRBJ1-1 many NA TRBV7-9 TGTGCCAGCAGCTTAGGCCAATTGGGCACTGAAGCTTTCTTT CASSLGQLGTEAFF
TRBJ1-5 few NA TRBV4-3 TGCGCCAGCAGCCAAGACCGGGGGGCGCGGGATCAGCCCCAGCATTTT CASSQDRGARDQPQHF
TRBJ2-2 many NA TRBV2 TGTGCCAGCGGTGCAGGGAGATCGGACACCGGGGAGCTGTTTTTT CASGAGRSDTGELFF